The entry below describes one T cell receptor (beta chain). The specificity of this receptor is unknown. No per-base quality is available; no much larger clone lies one base away. The library was built by means of 5' RACE. The data were produced on an Illumina HiSeq 2500. A second PCR of about 6 to 11 cycles was performed with a sample-barcoded 5' primer and a J-beta primer mix. Each TCR beta cDNA molecule received a unique molecular identifier from a template-switch 5' adaptor carrying 12 random nucleotides. Each sample yielded at least 2.5 million CDR3-containing paired-end reads. All of the RNA was converted into first-strand cDNA using the Mint cDNA synthesis kit, with a TRBC-specific oligonucleotide serving as the primer. All cDNA was treated with uracil-DNA glycosylase and then went through a first 18-cycle PCR with the universal primers M1SS and BC2_uni_R. The authors' pipeline ran thus. Normalization of each sample was performed by random selection of 1 million high-quality reads, each carrying a distinct molecular identifier. Instead of being binned into consensus sequences, reads with shared molecular identifiers were discarded. MiTCR, set to a Q25 quality threshold and the strictest error-elimination algorithm, was used for CDR3 identification, clonotype clustering and error correction. A nonparametric unseen species model with Euler transformation was used to estimate lower-bound total TCR beta diversity. The public sequencing data were trimmed at Q25 with fastp and processed into clonotypes with MiXCR by TCRdb, which kept only in-frame beta chains. Rows are unified per CDR3 protein, each entry keeping the most common DNA and genes. The V and J calls, along with clone size, are taken from TCRdb and not from the paper's own processing. For this sample there are about a million distinct CDR3 sequences; just over 50% appear just once. The ten largest clones take up around a fifth of the sample.

Systemically healthy Caucasian individuals from Russia, 39 in total and aged about 6 to 95 years, were included as donors. About 9.1 milliliters of peripheral blood were collected from each donor into EDTA-treated Vacutainer tubes. PBMCs were isolated by Ficoll-Paque density-gradient centrifugation, with at least 6 million obtained per sample. Trizol reagent was used to extract total RNA from the PBMCs, yielding at least 5.5 micrograms per sample. Naive CD45RAhigh/CD27high T cell percentages were measured by flow cytometry on a PBMC aliquot from every donor. Relative to germline, V is 3 bases shorter and J is 3 bases shorter, with 12 bases between their ends. The CDR3 has 15 amino acids, counting the end cysteine and phenylalanine. Just CDR3 DNA is preserved here, 45 bases in frame from base 1. The source of the sample is a study of blood T cells in healthy people across ages (dated by TCRdb to between 2014 and 2016). In terms of the full investigation: In model experiments, roughly one uniquely barcoded TCR beta cDNA molecule per two T cells was captured by template switching. To avoid experimental bias, donors of different ages were randomly spread across the sequencing lanes. Age-related changes in TCR beta repertoire diversity were measured in the study by deep sequencing normalized with unique cDNA molecular identifiers. The donors were divided into four age groups: young (average around 16 years), middle-aged (approximately 39), aged (approximately 62) and long-lived (roughly 82). For two donors (one aged 18 to 30 and one aged 80 or older), the study analyzed two additional independent replicas of 1 million unique cDNA reads from the same blood draw. Broader findings and caveats from the paper: Compared with the aged group, the long-lived group had more naive CD4+ T cells, fewer expanded clones and increased TCR diversity, suggesting age selection. Because donor CMV infection status was unknown, age-related changes in expanded clonotypes were potentially confounded. There was a strong correlation between observed TCR beta diversity and the percentage of naive T cells measured by flow cytometry. Because profiling used bulk unsorted PBMCs, naive and antigen-experienced compartments could not be compared conclusively. Estimates of total diversity based on one million sequenced T cells were regarded as lower bounds and as underestimates. Observed TCR beta diversity per million T cells fell roughly linearly with age, and a significant reduction was already apparent by age around 44.

The TCR comes from an older woman in good health. The sample was blood. The chain employs TRBV12-3 or TRBV12-4 and TRBJ1-5, with TRBD1 perhaps the D gene, on 5 matching bases. The nucleotide sequence is TGTGCCAGCAGTTTGGATGGGACGGTCAATCAGCCCCAGCATTTT. This gives the protein CASSLDGTVNQPQHF.